The T cell receptor beta chain described here comes from a study of early T cells in non-severe SARS-CoV-2 infection. Study summary: Chains stayed unpaired after sequencing of bulk RNA from unsorted whole blood.

This CDR3 has 12 amino acids. Germline V gene data show CDR1 as SQVTM and CDR2 as ANQGSEA. V was shortened by 4 bases and J by 2 bases, with 8 bases between the two germline ends. A single record per CDR3 protein comes from TCRdb applying MiXCR to the 5' RACE reads. The repertoire consists of approximately 76,000 distinct CDR3 sequences, with about 14% occurring once and the leading ten covering roughly 3.1%. The sample was whole blood. This clonotype was sampled from an adult who was a healthcare worker with PCR-confirmed SARS-CoV-2 infection or an uninfected control (not recorded which). The V and J genes are TRBV29-1 and TRBJ1-1, with D perhaps TRBD1 (5 bases). CDR3 loop: CSVGQGNTEAFF. CDR3 nucleotide sequence: TGCAGCGTTGGGCAGGGAAACACTGAAGCTTTCTTT.